This T cell receptor beta chain was found in a study of shared clonotypes between healthy human individuals. Whole-study context: The study enrolled two women and three men aged 18 to 49. CD4 naive and memory got three plates each, CD8 naive two, CD8 memory one.

Sequenced by immunoSEQ multiplex PCR; TCRdb stores in-frame clones only, minus some. The sample records 2,500,000 or so clones, 85% to 95% being singletons. Adult Caucasians living in Nashville, Tennessee made up all of the donors. CDR1 and CDR2 from the germline V gene are MNHEY and SMNVEV (reference sequence). The CDR3 covers 14 residues. The V segment lost 2 bases and the J segment 4 bases; nucleotides outside the gene matches: 3. Whole-study findings and limits: A handful of donors shared about 4.8% of their naive CD4 clonotypes.

With respect to this clone: What it recognizes is unknown. Other DNA sequences in the sample encode the same CDR3.

This sequence originates from a young man in good health. Some clones in this sample may be carry-over from other donors' samples. This sequence joins TRBV27 and TRBJ1-2; 8 nucleotides agree with TRBD1. Sequencing was performed on naive CD4+ T cells from PBMCs. Subset of the sample: CD45RA+ positively selected. The chain's CDR3 is CASSLTGGGYGYTF. For the CDR3, the DNA is TGTGCCAGCAGTTTAACAGGGGGAGGCTATGGCTACACCTTC.